The TCR beta chain described here comes from a study of T-cell memory formation after mild COVID-19. The overall study: Across donors, TCR clusters were largely donor specific. Study conclusions and caveats: Contracting clones from day 15 to 85 had balanced CD4/CD8; later expanders favoured CD4+. In second-wave clones peaking day 37, SARS-CoV-2 specificity remained unconfirmed. For contracting clones, CD4+ ones sat mainly in CM and EM, CD8+ in EMRA.

Remarks on this clonotype: Its target is unknown.

Using its own MiXCR run on the 5' RACE reads, TCRdb lists one record per CDR3 protein. The sample holds some 310,000 distinct CDR3 sequences; around a fifth are singletons and the top ten take roughly a fifth. The CDR3 spans 14 residues. CDR1 and CDR2 from the germline V gene are KGHDR and SFDVKD. V trimming: 4 bases; J trimming: 7 bases; junction bases outside the gene matches: 6. Specimen: PBMCs or a T cell subset sorted from them (not recorded which). The sequence was obtained from a man between 18 and 35 years old who had mild COVID-19 (a few samples of this study predate the infection). Cell type and time point are not known. The chain uses TRBV24-1 and TRBJ2-1, with 7 bases fitting TRBD1. CDR3 DNA sequence: TGTGCCACCAGTGACTCCGACAGGGCGAATGAGCAGTTCTTC. Protein: CATSDSDRANEQFF.